Described below is a single TCR beta chain sequence and its context. The target antigen is unknown. The sample is drawn from a study of vaccination and CD4 T cells after COVID-19. General study results and limits: Reactive clonotype counts went from median approximately 20 after infection to approximately 38 after vaccination, nonsignificantly.

J gave up 2 bases and V 5 bases, and 8 bases lay outside the gene matches. The CDR3 totals 16 residues. Germline CDR1 and CDR2: MNHEY and SMNVEV (reference sequence). Oncomine TCR Beta short-read sequencing was applied to DNA from cultured CD4+ T cells. TCRdb reprocessed the PCR reads via MiXCR and lists one record per CDR3 protein. The sample contains more than 15,000 distinct CDR3 sequences, 45% to 60% of which appear only once. Treatment given: roughly ten-day PBMC culture with coronavirus spike peptide pools or control peptides (ViraFEST assay). This chain connects TRBV27 to TRBJ2-1; the match to TRBD2 covers 8 bases. The receptor was derived from a human donor who had recovered from COVID-19. The sequencing used CD4+ T cells from blood, cultured in vitro, collected before SARS-CoV-2 vaccination. As DNA, the CDR3 is TGTGCCAGCAGTAACATAGCGGGAATCACCTACAATGAGCAGTTCTTC. Translating gives CASSNIAGITYNEQFF.